This T cell receptor beta chain appears in the sequencing data of a study of cytomegalovirus exposure and HLA in healthy donors. Worth noting for this clone: The target antigen is unknown. In the same sample, other DNA sequences code for this CDR3.

Overall study findings and caveats: Reported results showed that the classifier diagnosed cytomegalovirus status with high specificity and sensitivity. DRB1 had the most TCR associations and HLA-C the fewest, a later analysis found, with rates varying by HLA locus.

CDR3 length: 14 amino acids. V lost 7 bases and J 1 base, leaving 10 bases between the germline ends. From germline, CDR1 is LNHDA and CDR2 SQIVND (reference sequence). Nominally healthy donors were sampled, though unrecorded immune exposures were likely. PCR was performed using 60 Vbeta and 13 Jbeta primers. Repertoires were generated with immunoSEQ multiplex PCR, while TCRdb's copy carries only in-frame clones and drops some. This table holds tens of thousands of clones. This clonotype originated in a female donor in good health and CMV-seropositive. The source material was PBMCs. The J gene is TRBJ2-2, the V gene TRBV19, with D hard to call. As DNA, the CDR3 is TGTGCCAGTAAGCTGGTAAGGAACACCGGGGAGCTGTTTTTT. Its translation: CASKLVRNTGELFF. The entire variable domain, with the rest obtained from reference TRBV19 and TRBJ2-2, is as follows: DGGITQSPKYLFRKEGQNVTLSCEQNLNHDAMYWYRQDPGQGLRLIYYSQIVNDFQKGDIAEGYSVSREKKESFPLTVTSAQKNPTAFYLCASKLVRNTGELFFGEGSRLTVL.